This T cell receptor beta chain was recorded in a study of spatial heterogeneity in lung cancer. Sample time point: sample taken at primary tumor resection. No cells were sorted before sequencing. The whole RNA sequenced was extracted from tumor, nontumor lung or frozen PBMC. Untreated early-stage non-small cell lung cancer patients, 65 to 90 in total, were the donors. This clonotype was seen once. The CDR3 extends over 18 amino acids. With 0 bases clipped from V and 8 bases from J, the junction kept 15 bases outside the gene matches. CDR1 and CDR2 from the germline V gene are MNHEY and SVGEGT. TCRdb called the 5' RACE reads again in MiXCR, with one record for every CDR3 protein. The sample includes about 11,000 distinct CDR3 sequences, roughly a quarter seen only once; the top ten take roughly 33%.

The source of this sequence is a female donor with early-stage non-small cell lung cancer. This specimen was PBMCs, taken at surgery. This rearrangement joins TRBV6-2 or TRBV6-3 to TRBJ2-1; 8 bases match TRBD2. The CDR3 sequence is CASSYSDRTGGSEYEQFF. CDR3 in DNA: TGTGCCAGCAGTTACTCGGACCGAACGGGAGGGTCGGAGTATGAGCAGTTCTTC.